This T cell receptor beta chain comes out of a study of T cell repertoires in cytomegalovirus infection. About the study: HLA-C-restricted CMV epitopes, recently identified, and well-studied HLA-B-restricted ones were used by the study. From public TCR beta signatures came an indication of both CMV infection and matching HLA type. Findings of the study overall: CMV-specific TCR beta clonotypes restricted by HLA-C dominated the ex vivo response.

In the case of this clonotype: Antigen: not known.

After removal of 5 bases from V and 9 bases from J, the junction contained 6 bases not matched to a gene. The CDR3 is 12 amino acids. Looked up from germline, CDR1 is SGHTA and CDR2 is FQGNSA. In TCRdb, the reads were re-called with MiXCR into one record per CDR3 protein. The sample lists hundreds of thousands of distinct CDR3 sequences; 42% were seen once. The sequencing used cultured PBMCs, collected from culture after CMV antigen stimulation. This clonotype was sampled from a human donor in good health (CMV status not recorded). Some clones in this sample may be carry-over from other donors' samples. V gene TRBV7-2 combines with J gene TRBJ2-5, with 7 positions matching TRBD2. The CDR3 loop reads CASSQGGGAQYF. CDR3 coding DNA: TGTGCCAGCAGCCAAGGTGGGGGGGCCCAGTACTTC.